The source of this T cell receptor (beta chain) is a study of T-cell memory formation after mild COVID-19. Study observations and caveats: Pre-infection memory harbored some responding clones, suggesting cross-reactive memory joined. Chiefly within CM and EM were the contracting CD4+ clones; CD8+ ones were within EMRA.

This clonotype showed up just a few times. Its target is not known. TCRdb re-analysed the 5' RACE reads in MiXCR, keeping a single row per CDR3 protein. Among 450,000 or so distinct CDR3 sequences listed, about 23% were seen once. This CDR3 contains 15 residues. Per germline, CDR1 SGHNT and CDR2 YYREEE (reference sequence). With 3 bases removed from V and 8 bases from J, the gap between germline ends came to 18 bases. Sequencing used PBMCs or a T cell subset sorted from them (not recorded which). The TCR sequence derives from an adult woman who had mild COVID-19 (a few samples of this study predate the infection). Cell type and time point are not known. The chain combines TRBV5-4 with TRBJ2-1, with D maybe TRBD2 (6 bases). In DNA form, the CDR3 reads TGTGCCAGCAGCTCCGGAGGCGGGGCGAGCGATGAGCAGTTCTTC. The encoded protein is CASSSGGGASDEQFF.